The T cell receptor (beta chain) described here comes from a study of blood T cells in healthy people across ages (dated by TCRdb to 2013 to 2016). For the wider study: In model experiments, roughly one uniquely barcoded TCR beta cDNA molecule per two T cells was captured by template switching. To track age-related changes in TCR beta repertoire diversity, the study relied on deep sequencing normalized with unique cDNA molecular identifiers. Four age groups were formed from the donors: young (average roughly 16 years), middle-aged (approximately 40), aged (roughly 58) and long-lived (approximately 78). To avoid experimental bias, donors of different ages were randomly spread across the sequencing lanes. Two additional independent replicas of 1 million unique cDNA reads from the same blood draw were analyzed for two donors (one aged 18 to 30 and one aged 80 or older).

Regarding this clonotype: Its antigen remains undetermined. Base qualities are not recorded, but no much larger clone differs from it by a single base.

What the study reported, not specific to this receptor: Observed TCR beta diversity correlated strongly with the percentage of naive T cells measured by flow cytometry. Because the CMV infection status of the donors was unknown, age-related changes in expanded clonotypes may potentially have been confounded. Because profiling used bulk unsorted PBMCs, naive and antigen-experienced compartments could not be compared conclusively. Compared with the aged group, the long-lived group had more naive CD4+ T cells, fewer expanded clones and increased TCR diversity, suggesting age selection. As age increased, observed TCR beta diversity per million T cells dropped in a roughly linear way, and a significant reduction was already evident by age 40. Estimates of total diversity from one million sequenced T cells were regarded as lower bounds and underestimates.

As encoded in the germline V gene (reference sequence), CDR1 is GTSNPN while CDR2 is SVGIG. Trimming takes 1 base off V and 6 bases off J; junction bases not matched to a gene: 8. The CDR3 runs 14 amino acids, cysteine and phenylalanine included. Kept here is only the CDR3 DNA, which spans 42 bases and is read in frame from base 1. Library generation was performed with 5' RACE. Sequencer: Illumina HiSeq 2500. The second PCR ran for about 6 to 12 cycles and used a J-beta primer mix along with a sample-barcoded 5' primer. A unique molecular identifier was introduced onto each TCR beta cDNA molecule by a template-switch 5' adaptor carrying 12 random nucleotides. At least 3 million CDR3-containing paired-end reads were obtained from each sample. First-strand cDNA synthesis was performed from all RNA using the Mint cDNA synthesis kit, with priming by a TRBC-specific oligonucleotide. Following uracil-DNA glycosylase treatment, a first 18-cycle PCR with universal primers M1SS and BC2_uni_R was performed on all cDNA. The original methods were these. For normalization, 1 million high-quality reads were randomly selected from each sample, with every read carrying a distinct molecular identifier. Reads with shared molecular identifiers were discarded instead of being binned into consensus sequences. MiTCR, set to a Q25 quality threshold and the strictest error-elimination algorithm, was used for CDR3 identification, clonotype clustering and error correction. A nonparametric unseen species model using Euler transformation provided a lower-bound estimate of total TCR beta diversity. The public reads were run again by TCRdb, first through fastp at Q25 and then through MiXCR, and only productive beta chains were kept. Rows with one shared CDR3 protein collapse into an entry with the most common genes and DNA. TCRdb, rather than the study authors, made the V and J calls. The sample records roughly 730,000 distinct CDR3 sequences, more than 50% of which are singletons. The ten most abundant clones make up about a quarter of the sample.

Donors were 35 to 40 systemically healthy Caucasian individuals from Russia aged roughly 6 to 90 years. About 10 milliliters of peripheral blood were drawn from each donor into EDTA-treated Vacutainer tubes. Ficoll-Paque density-gradient centrifugation was used to isolate PBMCs, with at least 7 million obtained per sample. Total RNA was extracted from PBMCs with Trizol reagent, with at least 6 micrograms obtained per sample. Naive CD45RAhigh/CD27high T cell percentages were measured by flow cytometry on a PBMC aliquot from every donor. Recombination linked TRBV30 to TRBJ1-2, with TRBD1 matching 7 junction bases. The receptor comes from a man between 40 and 49 years old in good health. Sequenced: blood. The bases are TGTGCCTGGAGTGAGAGGACAGGTCCTGATGGCTACACCTTC. This sequence encodes CAWSERTGPDGYTF.